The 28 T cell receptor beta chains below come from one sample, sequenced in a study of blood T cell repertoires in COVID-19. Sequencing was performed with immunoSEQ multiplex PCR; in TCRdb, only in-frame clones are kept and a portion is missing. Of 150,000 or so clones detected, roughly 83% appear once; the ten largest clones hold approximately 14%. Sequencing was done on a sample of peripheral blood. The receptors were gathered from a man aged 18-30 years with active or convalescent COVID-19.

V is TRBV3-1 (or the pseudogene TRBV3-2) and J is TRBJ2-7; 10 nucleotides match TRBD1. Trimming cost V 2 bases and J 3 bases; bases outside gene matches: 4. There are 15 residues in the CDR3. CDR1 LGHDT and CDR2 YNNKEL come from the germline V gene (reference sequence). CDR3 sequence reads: CASSQPGQGYYEQYF. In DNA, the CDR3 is TGTGCCAGCAGCCAACCGGGACAGGGGTACTACGAGCAGTACTTC.

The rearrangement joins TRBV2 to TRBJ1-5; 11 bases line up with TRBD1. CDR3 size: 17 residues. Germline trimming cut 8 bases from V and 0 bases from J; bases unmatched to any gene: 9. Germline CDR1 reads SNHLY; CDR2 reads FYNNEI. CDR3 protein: CASHLGQGVYSNQPQHF. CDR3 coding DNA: TGTGCCAGCCACCTGGGACAGGGGGTTTATAGCAATCAGCCCCAGCATTTT.

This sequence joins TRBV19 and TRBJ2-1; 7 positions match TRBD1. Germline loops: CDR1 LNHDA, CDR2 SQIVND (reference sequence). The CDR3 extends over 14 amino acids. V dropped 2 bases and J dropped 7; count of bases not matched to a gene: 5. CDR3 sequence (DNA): TGTGCCAGTAGTATAAGGACCAGGGGGAATGAGCAGTTCTTC. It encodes CASSIRTRGNEQFF. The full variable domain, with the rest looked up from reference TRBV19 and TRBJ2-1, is DGGITQSPKYLFRKEGQNVTLSCEQNLNHDAMYWYRQDPGQGLRLIYYSQIVNDFQKGDIAEGYSVSREKKESFPLTVTSAQKNPTAFYLCASSIRTRGNEQFFGPGTRLTVL.

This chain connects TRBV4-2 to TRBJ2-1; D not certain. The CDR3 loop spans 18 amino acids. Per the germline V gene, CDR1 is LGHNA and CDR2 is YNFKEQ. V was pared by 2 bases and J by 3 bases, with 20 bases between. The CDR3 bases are TGTGCCAGCAGCCAATCCCCCCTAACGCGGCATTACTACAATGAGCAGTTCTTC. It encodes CASSQSPLTRHYYNEQFF.

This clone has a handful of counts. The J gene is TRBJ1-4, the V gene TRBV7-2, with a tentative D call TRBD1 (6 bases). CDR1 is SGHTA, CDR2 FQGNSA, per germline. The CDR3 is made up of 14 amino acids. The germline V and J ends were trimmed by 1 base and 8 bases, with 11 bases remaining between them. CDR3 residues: CASSLERTVEKLFF. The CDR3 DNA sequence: TGTGCCAGCAGCTTAGAACGGACAGTGGAAAAACTGTTTTTT.

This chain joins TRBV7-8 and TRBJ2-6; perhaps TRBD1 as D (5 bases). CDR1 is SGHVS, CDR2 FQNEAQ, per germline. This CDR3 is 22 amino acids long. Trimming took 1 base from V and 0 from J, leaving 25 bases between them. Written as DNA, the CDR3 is TGTGCCAGCAGCTTAGTCGGCGCAGGGTCCTACCAGTCCATCTCTGGGGCCAACGTCCTGACTTTC. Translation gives CASSLVGAGSYQSISGANVLTF.

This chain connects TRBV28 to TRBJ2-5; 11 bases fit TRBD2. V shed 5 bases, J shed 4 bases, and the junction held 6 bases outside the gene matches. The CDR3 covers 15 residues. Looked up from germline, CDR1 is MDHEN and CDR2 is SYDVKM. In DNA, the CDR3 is TGTGCCAGCAGTCCACTAGCGGGAGTGGCAGAGACCCAGTACTTC. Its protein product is CASSPLAGVAETQYF.

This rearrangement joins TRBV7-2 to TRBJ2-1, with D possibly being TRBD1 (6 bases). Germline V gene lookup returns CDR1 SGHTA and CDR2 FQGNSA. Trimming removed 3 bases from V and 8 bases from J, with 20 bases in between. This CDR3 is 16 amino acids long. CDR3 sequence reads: CASSFYQGPPGDEQFF. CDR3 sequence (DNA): TGTGCCAGCAGCTTTTATCAGGGGCCTCCCGGGGATGAGCAGTTCTTC.

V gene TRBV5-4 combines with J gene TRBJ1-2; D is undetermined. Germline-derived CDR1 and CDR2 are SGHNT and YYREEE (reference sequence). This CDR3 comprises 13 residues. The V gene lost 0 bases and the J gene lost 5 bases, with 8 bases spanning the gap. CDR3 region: CASSLVGHYGYTF. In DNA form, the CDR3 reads TGTGCCAGCAGCTTGGTGGGCCATTATGGCTACACCTTC.

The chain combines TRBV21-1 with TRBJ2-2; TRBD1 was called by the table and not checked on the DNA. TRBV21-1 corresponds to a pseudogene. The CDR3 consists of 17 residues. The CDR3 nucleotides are TGTGCCAGCAGCACCCTGGACAGGGGGCGCGGCACCGGGGAGCTGTTTTTT. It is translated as CASSTLDRGRGTGELFF.

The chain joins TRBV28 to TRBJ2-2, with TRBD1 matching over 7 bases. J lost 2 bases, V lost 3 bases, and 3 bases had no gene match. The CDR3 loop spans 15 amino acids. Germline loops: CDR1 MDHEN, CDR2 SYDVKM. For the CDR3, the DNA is TGTGCCAGCAGTTTGAGGGGGCTCAACACCGGGGAGCTGTTTTTT. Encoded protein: CASSLRGLNTGELFF. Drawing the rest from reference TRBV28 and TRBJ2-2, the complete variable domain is DVKVTQSSRYLVKRTGEKVFLECVQDMDHENMFWYRQDPGLGLRLIYFSYDVKMKEKGDIPEGYSVSREKKERFSLILESASTNQTSMYLCASSLRGLNTGELFFGEGSRLTVL.

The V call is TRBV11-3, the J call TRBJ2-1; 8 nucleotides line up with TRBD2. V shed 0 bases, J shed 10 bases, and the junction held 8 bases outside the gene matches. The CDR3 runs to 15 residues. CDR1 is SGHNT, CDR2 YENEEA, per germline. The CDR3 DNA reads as TGTGCCAGCAGCTTAGATTATGGCGGGGGGCGCGAGCAGTTCTTC. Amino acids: CASSLDYGGGREQFF.

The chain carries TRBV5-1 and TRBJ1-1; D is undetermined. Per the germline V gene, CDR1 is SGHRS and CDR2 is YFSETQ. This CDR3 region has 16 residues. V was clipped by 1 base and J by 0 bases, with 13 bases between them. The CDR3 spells CASSLHGEALNTEAFF. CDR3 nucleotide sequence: TGCGCCAGCAGCTTGCACGGTGAAGCTTTGAACACTGAAGCTTTCTTT.

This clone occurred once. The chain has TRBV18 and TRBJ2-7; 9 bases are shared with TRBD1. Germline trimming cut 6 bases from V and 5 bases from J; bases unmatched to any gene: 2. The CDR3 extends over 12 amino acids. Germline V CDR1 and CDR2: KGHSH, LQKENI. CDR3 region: CASSRTGDEQYF. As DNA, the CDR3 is TGTGCCAGCTCTCGGACAGGGGACGAGCAGTACTTC.

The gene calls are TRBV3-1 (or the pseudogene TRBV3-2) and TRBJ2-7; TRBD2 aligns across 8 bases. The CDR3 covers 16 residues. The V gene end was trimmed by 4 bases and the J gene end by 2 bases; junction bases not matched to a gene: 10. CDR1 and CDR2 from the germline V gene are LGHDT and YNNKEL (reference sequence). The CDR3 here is CASSPLWRGDTYEQYF. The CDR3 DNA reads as TGTGCCAGCAGCCCCCTGTGGCGGGGGGACACCTACGAGCAGTACTTC.

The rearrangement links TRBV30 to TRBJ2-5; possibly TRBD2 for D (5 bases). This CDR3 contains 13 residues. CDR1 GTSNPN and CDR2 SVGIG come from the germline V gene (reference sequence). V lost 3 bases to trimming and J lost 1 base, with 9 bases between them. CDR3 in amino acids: CAWRPSGQETQYF. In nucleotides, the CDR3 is TGTGCCTGGAGGCCGAGCGGCCAAGAGACCCAGTACTTC.

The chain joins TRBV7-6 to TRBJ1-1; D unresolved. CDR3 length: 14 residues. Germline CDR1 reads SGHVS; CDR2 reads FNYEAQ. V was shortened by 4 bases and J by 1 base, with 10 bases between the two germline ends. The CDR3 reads CASSSLGRNTEAFF. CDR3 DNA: TGTGCCAGCAGCTCTCTAGGGAGGAACACTGAAGCTTTCTTT.

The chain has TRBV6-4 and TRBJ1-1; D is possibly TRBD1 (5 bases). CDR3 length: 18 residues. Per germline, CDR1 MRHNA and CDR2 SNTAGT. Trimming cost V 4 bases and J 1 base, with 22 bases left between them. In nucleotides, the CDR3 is TGTGCCAGCAGTGTGAGACGCCCGTCGGGGGGACCGAACACTGAAGCTTTCTTT. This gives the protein CASSVRRPSGGPNTEAFF.

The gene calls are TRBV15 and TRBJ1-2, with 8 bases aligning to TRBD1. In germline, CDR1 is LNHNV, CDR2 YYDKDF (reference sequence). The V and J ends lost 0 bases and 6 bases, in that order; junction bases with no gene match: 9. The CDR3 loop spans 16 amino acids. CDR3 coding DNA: TGTGCCACCAGCAGAGATGTGAATCCAGGGGGCCATGGCTACACCTTC. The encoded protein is CATSRDVNPGGHGYTF.

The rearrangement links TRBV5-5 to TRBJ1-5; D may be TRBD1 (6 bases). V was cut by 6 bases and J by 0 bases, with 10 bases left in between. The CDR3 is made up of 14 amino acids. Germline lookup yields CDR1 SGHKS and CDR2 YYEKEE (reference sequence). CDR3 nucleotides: TGTGCCAGCACCTTAGGGGGTAGCAATCAGCCCCAGCATTTT. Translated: CASTLGGSNQPQHF.

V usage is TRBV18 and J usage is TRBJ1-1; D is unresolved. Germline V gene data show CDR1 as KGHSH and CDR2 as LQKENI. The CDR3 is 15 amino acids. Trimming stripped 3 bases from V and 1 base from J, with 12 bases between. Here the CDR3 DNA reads TGTGCCAGCTCACCTCGTCCCAGAAAGAACACTGAAGCTTTCTTT. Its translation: CASSPRPRKNTEAFF. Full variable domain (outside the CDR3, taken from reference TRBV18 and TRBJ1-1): NAGVMQNPRHLVRRRGQEARLRCSPMKGHSHVYWYRQLPEEGLKFMVYLQKENIIDESGMPKERFSAEFPKEGPSILRIQQVVRGDSAAYFCASSPRPRKNTEAFFGQGTRLTVV.

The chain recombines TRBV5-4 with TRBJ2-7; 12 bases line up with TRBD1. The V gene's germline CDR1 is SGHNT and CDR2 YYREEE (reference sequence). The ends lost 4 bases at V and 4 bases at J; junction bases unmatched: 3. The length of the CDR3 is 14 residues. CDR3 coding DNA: TGTGCCAGCAGCCCGGGACAGGGGGCGTACGAGCAGTACTTC. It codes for CASSPGQGAYEQYF.

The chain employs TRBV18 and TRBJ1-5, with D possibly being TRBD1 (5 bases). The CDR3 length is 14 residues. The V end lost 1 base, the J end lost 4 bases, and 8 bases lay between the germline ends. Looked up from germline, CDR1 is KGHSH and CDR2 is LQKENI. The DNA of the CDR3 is TGTGCCAGCTCACCACGGAGGGGAAATCAGCCCCAGCATTTT. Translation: CASSPRRGNQPQHF. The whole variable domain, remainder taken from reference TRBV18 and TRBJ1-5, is NAGVMQNPRHLVRRRGQEARLRCSPMKGHSHVYWYRQLPEEGLKFMVYLQKENIIDESGMPKERFSAEFPKEGPSILRIQQVVRGDSAAYFCASSPRRGNQPQHFGDGTRLSIL.

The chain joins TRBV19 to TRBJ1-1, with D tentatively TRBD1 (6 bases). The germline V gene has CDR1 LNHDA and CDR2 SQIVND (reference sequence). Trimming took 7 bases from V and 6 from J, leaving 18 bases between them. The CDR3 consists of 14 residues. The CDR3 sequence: CASKAKQGRSEAFF. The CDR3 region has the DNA TGTGCCAGTAAAGCAAAACAGGGAAGGTCTGAAGCTTTCTTT.

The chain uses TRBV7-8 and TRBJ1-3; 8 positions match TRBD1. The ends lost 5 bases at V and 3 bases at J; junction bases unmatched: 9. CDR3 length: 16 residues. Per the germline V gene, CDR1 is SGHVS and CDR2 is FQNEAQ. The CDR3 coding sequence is TGTGCCAGCAGCGACCGAGACAGGGGAAGTGGAAACACCATATATTTT. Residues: CASSDRDRGSGNTIYF.

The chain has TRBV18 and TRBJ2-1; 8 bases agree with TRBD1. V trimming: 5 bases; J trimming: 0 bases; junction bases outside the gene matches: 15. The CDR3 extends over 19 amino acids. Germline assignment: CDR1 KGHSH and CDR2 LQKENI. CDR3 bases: TGTGCCAGCTCAATCCGGGACAGGTGGGGATATAGCTCCTACAATGAGCAGTTCTTC. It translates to CASSIRDRWGYSSYNEQFF.

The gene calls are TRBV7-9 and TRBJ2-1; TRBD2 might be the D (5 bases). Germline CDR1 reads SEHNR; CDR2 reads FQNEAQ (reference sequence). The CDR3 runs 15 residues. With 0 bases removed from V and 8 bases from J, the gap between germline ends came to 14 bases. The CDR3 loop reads CASSLAGVGFYEQFF. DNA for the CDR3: TGTGCCAGCAGCTTAGCGGGAGTGGGGTTTTATGAGCAGTTCTTC.

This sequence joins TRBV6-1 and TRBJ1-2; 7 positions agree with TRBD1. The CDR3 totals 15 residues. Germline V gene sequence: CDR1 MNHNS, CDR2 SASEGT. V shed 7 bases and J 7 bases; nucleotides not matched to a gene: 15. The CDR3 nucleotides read TGTGCCAGCACCCTCTCCCCAGGGGGAGCGGCTGGCTACACCTTC. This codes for CASTLSPGGAAGYTF.